This section outlines one T cell receptor (beta chain) sequence together with its context. Its specificity is unknown. The gene symbols are mouse symbols. The read finishes 4 residues shy of the CDR3 end, and the germline J gene is used to complete it. Within the sample, other DNA sequences also encode this same CDR3. This record comes from a study of CD8+ T cells in alopecia areata. Trimming cost V 0 bases and J 3 bases; bases outside gene matches: 1. The CDR3 contains 14 residues. Germline assignment: CDR1 NNHNN and CDR2 SYGAGS (reference sequence). cDNA serving as the sequencing template came from extracted, reverse transcribed RNA. Clones were sequenced by immunoSEQ multiplex PCR, and TCRdb holds only the in-frame ones, with some missing. The sample yields 200,000 to 300,000 clones, without any singletons. CD4, CD8alpha, NKG2D, NKG2ACE and other markers were used to sort pooled cutaneous lymph node cells.

Study findings and constraints: An increase in clonality over normal scalp was evident in lesional scalp, especially alopecia totalis/universalis.

The sample comprised CD4+ T cells sorted from a lymph node. The sequence was collected from a C3H/HeJ mouse with alopecia areata. This strain's MHC haplotype is H2-k. The chain uses TRBV13-2 and TRBJ2-3; 7 nucleotides align to TRBD2. CDR3 DNA (partial): TGTGCCAGCGGTGATGCACTGGGGGCAGAA. This codes for CASGDALGAE. The complete CDR3 protein is CASGDALGAETLYF.